The source of this TCR beta chain is a study of T cell responses to AZD1222 COVID-19 vaccine (dated by TCRdb to the early 2020s). About the full investigation: AZD1222 recipients given second doses at about 4 weeks or at about 12 weeks were pooled, since spike-specific TCR depth and breadth were not found to differ between the two schedules. TCR sequencing was performed for roughly 240 trial participants, of whom about 200 were given two doses of AZD1222 and 26 were given two doses of MenACWY control vaccine. Trial participants were enrolled by age into subgroups of 18-55, 56-69 and 70-plus years, and approximately 150, 30 and 60 TCR-sequenced participants, respectively, were included in these subgroups.

The CDR3 regions of human TCRbeta chains were subjected to immunosequencing. Per the source publication's procedure: TCRs in the repertoires were compared against a reference library of SARS-CoV-2-specific TCRs that had been generated with the MIRA antigen-specificity platform. Breadth meant the fraction of unique TCRs that were SARS-CoV-2-associated, whereas depth meant the fraction of total T cells that were SARS-CoV-2-associated. Using the MIRA data, each spike-specific TCR was mapped to the spike region that the TCR reacts to and placed in a CD4 or CD8 class. Log10-transformed breadth and depth values were compared by one-way ANOVA with Sidak's multiple comparisons tests. Drawn from immuneACCESS, this table holds only the in-frame rearrangements with V and J called that TCRdb kept. Clones are partly lost; checked studies trace under half to an unresolved V gene and leave the rest unexplained. The V and J calls and clone size come from that table; D and trimming were worked out from the DNA. The sample records about 180,000 clones, about 88% of which are singletons. Roughly 1.7% of the sample belongs to the ten largest clones.

Paper-wide results and their limitations: Because no samples from the day 14 peak response were available, repertoires could be characterized only after the peak T cell response. After two AZD1222 doses, both the breadth and the depth of spike-specific TCRs were significantly higher than at day 0 and than in MenACWY recipients. Most participants were white British and females outnumbered males, and the authors suggested that clonal diversity may have been underestimated. Reportedly, almost half of the unique spike-specific TCRs recognized epitopes lying outside the regions that are mutated in the B.1.351 and B.1.1.7 variants. The vaccine-associated CD4 TCRs covered the entire spike protein, and the dominant responses fell in regions 160-218 and 743-854. Only five to seven AZD1222 recipients were SARS-CoV-2 seropositive at baseline, limiting conclusions about previously exposed vaccinees. In the small 56-69-year group, the increase in depth fell short of significance, most likely because of low power.

In light of the paper, this sample's time point label describes: baseline before first vaccination. Vaccinee samples came from UK trials COV001 and COV002, including a single-blind randomized controlled phase 2/3 trial of AZD1222 (ChAdOx1 nCoV-19) in healthy adults. Trial participant PBMC samples were collected at day 0 and day 28 after the second dose for TCRbeta chain sequencing. A note on this clone: Its recognized antigen is unknown. No much larger clonotype is one base removed from it; base qualities were not supplied.

Reading from cysteine to phenylalanine, the CDR3 counts 17 amino acids. The only DNA kept is the CDR3, 51 bases in frame from the first base. At the junction V is shortened by 7 bases and J by 4 bases; bases outside the gene matches: 14. The germline V gene yields MDHEN for CDR1 and SYDVKM for CDR2. Here the chain combines TRBV28 and TRBJ2-3, and TRBD2 matches 10 of the central bases. The input for sequencing was peripheral blood, taken on day 0 of AZD1222 vaccination. The sequence came from an adult in good health. CDR3 reads: CASTASGRPTLADTQYF. In nucleotides, the sequence is TGTGCCAGCACGGCTAGCGGGAGACCCACACTGGCAGATACGCAGTATTTT.